This is a list of T cell receptor beta chains from one sample in a study of shared clonotypes between healthy human individuals. Profiled with immunoSEQ multiplex PCR; TCRdb holds only in-frame clones, not every one. The sample yields roughly 1,100,000 clones, 65% to 80% seen once. Sequenced sample: memory CD4+ T cells sorted from blood. The receptors stem from a man in his late teens or twenties in good health. Both conserved end residues are part of each CDR3. The D gene is left open where the match is weak. Expanded clones are given a class, and other clones once, few, many or no size at all.

DNA: TGTGCCTGGAGTGTACGAAAGTCGATGGACCAGGAAGCTTTCTTT
CDR3: CAWSVRKSMDQEAFF
V: TRBV30
J: TRBJ1-1
D: .
size: .

DNA: TGTGCCTGGAGTCAGCAGGGGAGGACGGGCTACACCTTC
CDR3: CAWSQQGRTGYTF
V: TRBV30
J: TRBJ1-2
D: .
size: .

DNA: TGTGCCAGCAGCTCGACTAGCGGAACCTACGAGCAGTACTTC
CDR3: CASSSTSGTYEQYF
V: TRBV5-6
J: TRBJ2-7
D: TRBD2
size: .

DNA: TGTGCCAGCAGCTTAACTGCGGGGGCGACTGGCTACACCTTC
CDR3: CASSLTAGATGYTF
V: TRBV7-9
J: TRBJ1-2
D: .
size: .

DNA: TGCGCCAGCAGCTTGGGAGACAGCTCTGGGGCCAACGTCCTGACTTTC
CDR3: CASSLGDSSGANVLTF
V: TRBV5-1
J: TRBJ2-6
D: .
size: .

DNA: TGTGCCAGCAGGGGTACAGGGCTTAGCACAGATACGCAGTATTTT
CDR3: CASRGTGLSTDTQYF
V: TRBV2
J: TRBJ2-3
D: .
size: .

DNA: TGTGCCAGTACCCTCAGGGGGCGAGGGTCGAACACCGGGGAGCTGTTTTTT
CDR3: CASTLRGRGSNTGELFF
V: TRBV19
J: TRBJ2-2
D: TRBD1
size: .

DNA: TGTGCCAGTGAATTCGGGACAGGGGTTGGCTACACCTTC
CDR3: CASEFGTGVGYTF
V: TRBV19
J: TRBJ1-2
D: TRBD1
size: .

DNA: TGCGCCAGCAGCTTGGTGGGGACTGGGGCCAACGTCCTGACTTTC
CDR3: CASSLVGTGANVLTF
V: TRBV5-1
J: TRBJ2-6
D: .
size: .

DNA: TGTGCCAGCAGCTTGGGGGGACTCCAGAACACTGAAGCTTTCTTT
CDR3: CASSLGGLQNTEAFF
V: TRBV5-4
J: TRBJ1-1
D: .
size: .

DNA: TGTGCCAGCAGCTCCGTTAGGTATAAGTATTTT
CDR3: CASSSVRYKYF
V: TRBV7-2
J: TRBJ2-3
D: .
size: .

DNA: TGTGCCAGCCGGGACAGGGCCCATATGGGCATGAACACTGAAGCTTTCTTT
CDR3: CASRDRAHMGMNTEAFF
V: TRBV27
J: TRBJ1-1
D: TRBD1
size: once

DNA: TGTGCCAGCTCACCCACCATCCAAGAGACCCAGTACTTC
CDR3: CASSPTIQETQYF
V: TRBV18
J: TRBJ2-5
D: .
size: .

DNA: TGCGCCAGCAGCTTGGGCCAGCGGTCCTACAATGAGCAGTTCTTC
CDR3: CASSLGQRSYNEQFF
V: TRBV5-1
J: TRBJ2-1
D: .
size: few

DNA: TGTGCCAGCACGAACAGGGGTTACGAGCAGTACTTC
CDR3: CASTNRGYEQYF
V: TRBV11-2
J: TRBJ2-7
D: TRBD1
size: .

DNA: TGCGCCAGCTCAGCCCGAGGACTAGCGCCTAACAATGAGCAGTTCTTC
CDR3: CASSARGLAPNNEQFF
V: TRBV4-3
J: TRBJ2-1
D: TRBD2
size: .

DNA: TGTGCCAGCACCCGGGGGGGGAGGGCCCTCGATGAGCAGTTCTTC
CDR3: CASTRGGRALDEQFF
V: TRBV5-4
J: TRBJ2-1
D: TRBD2
size: .

DNA: TGTGCCTGGAGTGGGGCAGAGCCAATAAACTTC
CDR3: CAWSGAEPINF
V: TRBV30
J: TRBJ1-2
D: .
size: .

DNA: TGTGCCAGCAGCAAAGTATCCCCTAGCGTTCGGCCCTACGAGCAGTACTTC
CDR3: CASSKVSPSVRPYEQYF
V: TRBV21-1
J: TRBJ2-7
D: .
size: few

DNA: TGCGCCAGCAGTGAGTCAGCGAGCTATGGCTACACCTTC
CDR3: CASSESASYGYTF
V: TRBV10-1
J: TRBJ1-2
D: .
size: .

DNA: TGTGCCAGCAGTGCGGAACAGGGCGAGACCCAGTACTTC
CDR3: CASSAEQGETQYF
V: TRBV2
J: TRBJ2-5
D: .
size: .

DNA: TGTGCCAGCAGCTCTACTGGGGGCACGAAGACCCAGTACTTC
CDR3: CASSSTGGTKTQYF
V: TRBV7-2
J: TRBJ2-5
D: .
size: few

DNA: TGTGCCAGCAGTTTGGACAGGGGGCTCGAGCAGTACTTC
CDR3: CASSLDRGLEQYF
V: TRBV6-5
J: TRBJ2-7
D: TRBD1
size: .

DNA: TGTGCCAGCAGTTACGTAATTAACTATGGCTACACCTTC
CDR3: CASSYVINYGYTF
V: TRBV6-5
J: TRBJ1-2
D: .
size: few

DNA: TGTGCCTGGAGTAGGGACACGGGAGATCCCCTCCACTTT
CDR3: CAWSRDTGDPLHF
V: TRBV30
J: TRBJ1-6
D: .
size: .

DNA: TGTGCCAGCAGGCAACCGGGACTAGCCCACAATGAGCAGTTCTTC
CDR3: CASRQPGLAHNEQFF
V: TRBV5-6
J: TRBJ2-1
D: TRBD2
size: once

DNA: TGTGCCAGCAGCGTAGGGACTAATCGAGAGACCCAGTACTTC
CDR3: CASSVGTNRETQYF
V: TRBV9
J: TRBJ2-5
D: .
size: .

DNA: TGCGCCAGCAGAGGACTAGCGGGAGAGAGCCGCTCCTACAATGAGCAGTTCTTC
CDR3: CASRGLAGESRSYNEQFF
V: TRBV10-2
J: TRBJ2-1
D: TRBD2
size: .

DNA: TGTGCCAGTAGTATGTACAGGGGGAACTATGAGCAGTTCTTC
CDR3: CASSMYRGNYEQFF
V: TRBV19
J: TRBJ2-1
D: TRBD1
size: .

DNA: TGTGCCAGCAGAACAGGACTCTCTGGAAACACCATATATTTT
CDR3: CASRTGLSGNTIYF
V: TRBV6-5
J: TRBJ1-3
D: .
size: .

DNA: TGTGCCAGCAGCTTAGGCGGGGGGTTAGGGAATGAGCAGTTCTTC
CDR3: CASSLGGGLGNEQFF
V: TRBV7-2
J: TRBJ2-1
D: TRBD2
size: .

DNA: TGCGCCAGCAGCCAAGAAGTGACTAGCGGGAGGGTGGGTACGCAGTATTTT
CDR3: CASSQEVTSGRVGTQYF
V: TRBV4-3
J: TRBJ2-3
D: TRBD2
size: once

DNA: TGTGCCAGCAGCCAAGGGACAGGGAGGGGTACTGGGATGAACACTGAAGCTTTCTTT
CDR3: CASSQGTGRGTGMNTEAFF
V: TRBV14
J: TRBJ1-1
D: TRBD1
size: .

DNA: TGCGCCAGCAGGGAGCTTCAGGACTACAATGAGCAGTTCTTC
CDR3: CASRELQDYNEQFF
V: TRBV10-2
J: TRBJ2-1
D: .
size: .

DNA: TGTGCCAGCAGAGGGTTTGGAGGGACTGCCTTCTACGAGCAGTACTTC
CDR3: CASRGFGGTAFYEQYF
V: TRBV28
J: TRBJ2-7
D: .
size: .

DNA: TGCGCCAGCAGCACGCGGACTAGCGGGGGGTCGGCGTTCTTC
CDR3: CASSTRTSGGSAFF
V: TRBV5-1
J: TRBJ2-1
D: TRBD2
size: few

DNA: TGTGCCAGCAGTTATAGGGGGACAAGCTCTGAAGCTTTCTTT
CDR3: CASSYRGTSSEAFF
V: TRBV6-5
J: TRBJ1-1
D: .
size: .

DNA: TGTGCCAGCAGCTTGGAGGGGGGCGGGCTAAAAGACTTC
CDR3: CASSLEGGGLKDF
V: TRBV5-4
J: TRBJ2-7
D: .
size: .

DNA: TGTGCCAGCAGCTTGGATCCAGGGAACGAGCAGTACTTC
CDR3: CASSLDPGNEQYF
V: TRBV5-4
J: TRBJ2-7
D: .
size: .

DNA: TGCGCCAGCAGTGAGTCATCCGTGGGCACTGAAGCTTTCTTT
CDR3: CASSESSVGTEAFF
V: TRBV10-2
J: TRBJ1-1
D: .
size: .

DNA: TGCGCCAGCAGCTTCTCGGACCCAGACTATGGCTACACCTTC
CDR3: CASSFSDPDYGYTF
V: TRBV5-1
J: TRBJ1-2
D: .
size: .